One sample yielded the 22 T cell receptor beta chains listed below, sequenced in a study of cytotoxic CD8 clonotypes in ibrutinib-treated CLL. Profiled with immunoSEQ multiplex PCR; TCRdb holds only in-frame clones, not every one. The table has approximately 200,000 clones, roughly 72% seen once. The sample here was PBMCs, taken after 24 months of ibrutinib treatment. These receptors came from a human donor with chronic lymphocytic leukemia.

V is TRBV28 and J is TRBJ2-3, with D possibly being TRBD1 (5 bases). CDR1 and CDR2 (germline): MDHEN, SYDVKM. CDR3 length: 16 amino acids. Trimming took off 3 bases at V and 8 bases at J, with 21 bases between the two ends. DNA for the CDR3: TGTGCCAGCAGTTTTTCCCGTGGGGCCTCCAGATCTACGCAGTATTTT. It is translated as CASSFSRGASRSTQYF.

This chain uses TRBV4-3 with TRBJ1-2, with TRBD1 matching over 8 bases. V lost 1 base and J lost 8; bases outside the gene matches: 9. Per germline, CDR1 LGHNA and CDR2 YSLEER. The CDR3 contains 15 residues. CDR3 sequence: CASSQVVPGGGGYTF. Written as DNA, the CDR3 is TGCGCCAGCAGCCAAGTGGTCCCAGGGGGCGGCGGCTACACCTTC.

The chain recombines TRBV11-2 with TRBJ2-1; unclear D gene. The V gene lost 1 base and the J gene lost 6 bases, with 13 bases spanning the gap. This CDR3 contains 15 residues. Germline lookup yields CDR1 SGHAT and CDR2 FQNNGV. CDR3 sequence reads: CASSLVSLALNEQFF. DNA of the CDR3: TGTGCCAGCAGCTTAGTATCACTCGCCCTCAATGAGCAGTTCTTC.

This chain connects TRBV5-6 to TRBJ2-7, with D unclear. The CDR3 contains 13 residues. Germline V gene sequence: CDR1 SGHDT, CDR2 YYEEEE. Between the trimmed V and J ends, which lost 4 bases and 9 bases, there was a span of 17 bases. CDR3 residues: CASSTPQAGGQYF. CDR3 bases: TGTGCCAGCAGCACACCCCAGGCCGGCGGGCAGTACTTC.

The CDR3 DNA reads as TGTGCCAGCAGCCAAGTCCGGCTAGCGGGCCACGAGCAGTACTTC. Translation gives CASSQVRLAGHEQYF. This rearrangement joins TRBV11-2 to TRBJ2-7; 8 bases align to TRBD2. V was clipped by 5 bases and J by 5 bases; unmatched bases: 11. CDR1 and CDR2 (germline): SGHAT, FQNNGV. The CDR3 is made up of 15 amino acids.

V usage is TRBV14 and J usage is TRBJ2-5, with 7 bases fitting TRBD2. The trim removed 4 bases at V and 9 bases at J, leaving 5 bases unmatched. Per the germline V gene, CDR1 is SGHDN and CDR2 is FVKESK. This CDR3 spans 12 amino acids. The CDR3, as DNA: TGTGCCAGCAGCCCTCCGGGAGGCCCCCAGTACTTC. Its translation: CASSPPGGPQYF.

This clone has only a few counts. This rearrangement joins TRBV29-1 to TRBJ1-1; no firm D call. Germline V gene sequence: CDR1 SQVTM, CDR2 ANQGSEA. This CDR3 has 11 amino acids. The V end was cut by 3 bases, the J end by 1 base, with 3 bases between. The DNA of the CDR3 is TGCAGCGTTGACGCGAACACTGAAGCTTTCTTT. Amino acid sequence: CSVDANTEAFF.

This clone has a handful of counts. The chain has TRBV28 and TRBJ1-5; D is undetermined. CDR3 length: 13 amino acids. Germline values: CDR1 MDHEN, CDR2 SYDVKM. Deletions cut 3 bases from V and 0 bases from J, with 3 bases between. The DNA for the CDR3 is TGTGCCAGCAGTTTTTATAGCAATCAGCCCCAGCATTTT. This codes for CASSFYSNQPQHF.

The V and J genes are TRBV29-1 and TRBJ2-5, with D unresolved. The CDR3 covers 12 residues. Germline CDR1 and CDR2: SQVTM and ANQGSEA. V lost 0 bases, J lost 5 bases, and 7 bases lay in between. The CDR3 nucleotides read TGCAGCGTTGAAGAAGAAGAGGAGACCCAGTACTTC. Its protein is CSVEEEEETQYF.

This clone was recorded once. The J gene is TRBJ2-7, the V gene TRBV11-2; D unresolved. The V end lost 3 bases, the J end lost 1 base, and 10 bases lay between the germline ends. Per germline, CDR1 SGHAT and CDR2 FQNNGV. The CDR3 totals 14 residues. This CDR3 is CASSFADSSYEQYF. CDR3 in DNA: TGTGCCAGCAGCTTCGCGGATAGTTCCTACGAGCAGTACTTC.

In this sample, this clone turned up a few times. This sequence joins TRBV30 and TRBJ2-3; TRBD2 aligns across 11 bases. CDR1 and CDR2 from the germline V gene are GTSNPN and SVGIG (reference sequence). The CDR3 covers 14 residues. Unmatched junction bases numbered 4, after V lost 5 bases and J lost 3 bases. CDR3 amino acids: CAWQLAGGTDTQYF. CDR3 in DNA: TGTGCCTGGCAGCTAGCGGGAGGTACAGATACGCAGTATTTT.

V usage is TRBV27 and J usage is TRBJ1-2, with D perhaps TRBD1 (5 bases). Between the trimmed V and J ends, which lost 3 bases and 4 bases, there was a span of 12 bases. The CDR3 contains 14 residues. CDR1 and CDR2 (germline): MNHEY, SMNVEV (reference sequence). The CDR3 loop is CASSLQGATYGYTF. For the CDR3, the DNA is TGTGCCAGCAGTTTGCAGGGTGCCACCTATGGCTACACCTTC.

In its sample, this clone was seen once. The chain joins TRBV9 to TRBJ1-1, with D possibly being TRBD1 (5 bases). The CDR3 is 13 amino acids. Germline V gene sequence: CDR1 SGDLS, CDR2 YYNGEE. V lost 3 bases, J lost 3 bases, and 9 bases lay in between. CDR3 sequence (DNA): TGTGCCAGCAGCGGACGGGGGGACACTGAAGCTTTCTTT. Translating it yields CASSGRGDTEAFF.

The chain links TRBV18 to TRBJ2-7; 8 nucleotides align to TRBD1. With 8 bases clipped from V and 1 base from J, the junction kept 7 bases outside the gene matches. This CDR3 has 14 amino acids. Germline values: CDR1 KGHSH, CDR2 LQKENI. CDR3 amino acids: CASVGQGGSYEQYF. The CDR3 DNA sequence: TGTGCCAGCGTTGGACAGGGTGGGTCCTACGAGCAGTACTTC.

The CDR3 loop reads CASREERRTEAFF. The CDR3 bases are TGTGCCAGTAGGGAGGAGCGGCGGACTGAAGCTTTCTTT. The chain joins TRBV19 to TRBJ1-1; D uncertain. The length of the CDR3 is 13 residues. V lost 6 bases to trimming and J lost 5 bases, with 13 bases between them. Germline V CDR1 and CDR2: LNHDA, SQIVND (reference sequence).

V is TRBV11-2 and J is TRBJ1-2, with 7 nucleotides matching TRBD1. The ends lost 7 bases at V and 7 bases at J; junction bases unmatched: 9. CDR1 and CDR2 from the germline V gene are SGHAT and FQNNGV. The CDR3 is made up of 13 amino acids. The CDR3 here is CASTQGGPLGYTF. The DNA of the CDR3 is TGTGCCAGCACCCAAGGGGGCCCACTTGGCTACACCTTC.

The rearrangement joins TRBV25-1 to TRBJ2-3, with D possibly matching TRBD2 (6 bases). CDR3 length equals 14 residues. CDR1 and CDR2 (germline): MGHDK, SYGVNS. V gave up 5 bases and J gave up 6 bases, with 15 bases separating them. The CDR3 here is CASSPSTGVDTQYF. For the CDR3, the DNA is TGTGCCAGCAGTCCCTCCACGGGGGTGGATACGCAGTATTTT.

The CDR3 loop reads CASSAGVQPQHF. The CDR3 DNA reads as TGTGCCAGCAGCGCGGGGGTTCAGCCCCAGCATTTT. V and J are TRBV9 and TRBJ1-5; a possible D gene is TRBD1 (5 bases). Between the trimmed V and J ends, which lost 3 bases and 6 bases, there was a span of 7 bases. Germline CDR1 and CDR2: SGDLS and YYNGEE. There are 12 residues in the CDR3. Drawing the rest from reference TRBV9 and TRBJ1-5, the complete variable domain is DSGVTQTPKHLITATGQRVTLRCSPRSGDLSVYWYQQSLDQGLQFLIQYYNGEERAKGNILERFSAQQFPDLHSELNLSSLELGDSALYFCASSAGVQPQHFGDGTRLSIL.

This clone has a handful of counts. The CDR3 region has the DNA TGTGCCAGCAGGTCACTTAGCGGGAGATCTGACAATGAGCAGTTCTTC. Protein: CASRSLSGRSDNEQFF. V gene TRBV7-9 combines with J gene TRBJ2-1, with 9 bases matching TRBD2. Germline trimming cut 6 bases from V and 5 bases from J; bases unmatched to any gene: 11. The CDR3 has 16 residues. Per the germline V gene, CDR1 is SEHNR and CDR2 is FQNEAQ (reference sequence).

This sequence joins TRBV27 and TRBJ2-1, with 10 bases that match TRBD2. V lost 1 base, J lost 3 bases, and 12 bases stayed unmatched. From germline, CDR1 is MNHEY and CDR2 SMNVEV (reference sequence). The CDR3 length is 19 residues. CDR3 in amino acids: CASSLFPVASGSLYNEQFF. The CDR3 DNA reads TGTGCCAGCAGTTTATTCCCCGTGGCTAGCGGGAGTCTCTACAATGAGCAGTTCTTC.

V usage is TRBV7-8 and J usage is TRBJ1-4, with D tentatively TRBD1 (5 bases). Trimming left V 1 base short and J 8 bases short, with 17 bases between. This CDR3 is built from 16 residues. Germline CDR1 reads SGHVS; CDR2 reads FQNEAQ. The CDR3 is CASSLVSVRGPEKLFF. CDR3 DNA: TGTGCCAGCAGCTTAGTATCCGTGCGGGGACCAGAAAAACTGTTTTTT.

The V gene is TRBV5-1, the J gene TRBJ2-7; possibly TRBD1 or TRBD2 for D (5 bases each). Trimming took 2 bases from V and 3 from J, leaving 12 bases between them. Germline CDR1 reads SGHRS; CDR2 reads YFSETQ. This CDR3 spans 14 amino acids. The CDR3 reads CASSLQDSYYEQYF. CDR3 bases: TGCGCCAGCAGCTTACAGGACTCCTACTACGAGCAGTACTTC.